This T cell receptor beta chain was identified during a study of PD-L1 blockade in urothelial cancer. Findings and limits, study-wide: In blood sampled pretreatment, TCR clonality below the median predicted better survival.

Time point reported: pretreatment peripheral blood. Germline CDR1 is SGDLS and CDR2 is YYNGEE. The CDR3 extends over 15 amino acids. V was shortened by 0 bases and J by 2 bases, with 11 bases between the two germline ends. Generated by immunoSEQ multiplex PCR, the TCRdb table keeps only in-frame clones and is missing some. This sample has approximately 86,000 clones, with around four fifths found just once. With respect to this clone: Antigen: not known.

This chain links TRBV9 with TRBJ2-5, with D possibly being TRBD1 (6 bases). The sample was PBMCs, taken around atezolizumab (anti-PD-L1) treatment. The receptor's source is a man aged 35 to 55 with urothelial cancer. The CDR3 spells CASSVETGPQETQYF. CDR3 in DNA: TGTGCCAGCAGCGTAGAAACAGGGCCTCAAGAGACCCAGTACTTC.